Shown below are 13 T cell receptor beta chains from a single sample sequenced in a study of blood T cell repertoires in COVID-19. Assay used: immunoSEQ multiplex PCR; TCRdb lists only in-frame clones, some missing. The table includes roughly 88,000 clones, 90% to 95% detected once. The source material was peripheral blood. Receptors originate from a woman in her forties or fifties in a cohort sampled during active COVID-19.

This chain uses TRBV6-5 with TRBJ2-3, with 10 bases identical to TRBD1. Germline assignment: CDR1 MNHEY and CDR2 SVGAGI. This CDR3 is built from 15 residues. J gave up 4 bases and V 6 bases, and 7 bases lay outside the gene matches. CDR3 sequence (DNA): TGTGCCAGCAGGGTACCCGGACAGGGGGCAGATACGCAGTATTTT. The encoded protein is CASRVPGQGADTQYF.

This chain connects TRBV7-3 to TRBJ2-3; 7 bases agree with TRBD2. The CDR3 contains 16 residues. V lost 1 base to trimming and J lost 0 bases; unmatched junction nucleotides: 4. Germline values: CDR1 SGHTA, CDR2 FQGTGA. The CDR3 sequence is CASSLSSSGSTDTQYF. The CDR3 bases are TGTGCCAGCAGCTTAAGTTCTAGCGGCAGCACAGATACGCAGTATTTT.

This sequence joins TRBV7-2 and TRBJ1-6; D is perhaps TRBD1 (6 bases). Per the germline V gene, CDR1 is SGHTA and CDR2 is FQGNSA. The CDR3 has 15 residues. V lost 2 bases and J 8 bases, leaving 13 bases between the germline ends. The CDR3 coding sequence is TGTGCCAGCAGCTTACGGGGGGCAAGGGATTCACCCCTCCACTTT. This translates into CASSLRGARDSPLHF.

This rearrangement joins TRBV9 to TRBJ1-1; TRBD1 is a possible D gene (6 bases). CDR3 length: 15 amino acids. V dropped 3 bases and J dropped 1 base, with 13 bases sitting between them. In germline, CDR1 is SGDLS, CDR2 YYNGEE. CDR3 protein: CASSAQGRGNTEAFF. CDR3 coding DNA: TGTGCCAGCAGCGCACAGGGAAGGGGGAACACTGAAGCTTTCTTT.

This rearrangement joins TRBV30 to TRBJ2-5; 16 bases are a match to TRBD2. CDR3 length: 18 amino acids. The V and J ends lost 2 bases and 4 bases, in that order; junction bases with no gene match: 10. Germline lookup yields CDR1 GTSNPN and CDR2 SVGIG (reference sequence). DNA for the CDR3: TGTGCCTGGAGTCCCTGGGGGACTAGCGGGGGGGGTCTAGAGACCCAGTACTTC. Its protein product is CAWSPWGTSGGGLETQYF.

V and J are TRBV25-1 and TRBJ1-5, with D perhaps TRBD1 (6 bases). The CDR3 contains 14 residues. The germline V and J ends were trimmed by 5 bases and 4 bases, with 12 bases remaining between them. Germline CDR1 and CDR2: MGHDK and SYGVNS. The CDR3 protein is CASSYKGVNQPQHF. CDR3 in DNA: TGTGCCAGCAGTTACAAGGGGGTTAATCAGCCCCAGCATTTT.

As to this clone: One junction end does not reproduce the germline sequence, and a read error may be involved. The chain has TRBV12-3 or TRBV12-4 and TRBJ2-1; TRBD2 might be the D (7 bases). This CDR3 region has 13 residues. CDR3 region: CASILERGGGPLF. As DNA, the CDR3 is TGTGCCAGCATCTTAGAGAGGGGAGGGGGACCCCTCTTC.

The chain uses TRBV19 and TRBJ1-1; 8 bases line up with TRBD1. The CDR3 runs 14 residues. CDR1 is LNHDA and CDR2 is SQIVND in the germline V gene (reference sequence). The V gene end was trimmed by 5 bases and the J gene end by 3 bases; junction bases not matched to a gene: 5. The CDR3 is CASSHRGQDTEAFF. In DNA form, the CDR3 reads TGTGCCAGTAGTCATCGGGGACAGGACACTGAAGCTTTCTTT.

The gene calls are TRBV5-5 and TRBJ1-4; tentative D call: TRBD1 (5 bases). Germline values: CDR1 SGHKS, CDR2 YYEKEE (reference sequence). Trimming took 1 base from V and 7 from J, leaving 14 bases between them. The CDR3 loop spans 15 amino acids. For the CDR3, the DNA is TGTGCCAGCAGCTTGATTGGGGGGATGGCTGAAAAACTGTTTTTT. Its translation is CASSLIGGMAEKLFF.

This clone was detected only a few times. The chain is built from TRBV24-1 and TRBJ2-7; TRBD2 might be the D (6 bases). CDR3 length: 15 residues. From germline, CDR1 is KGHDR and CDR2 SFDVKD. The V gene lost 5 bases and the J gene lost 7 bases, with 20 bases spanning the gap. The DNA for the CDR3 is TGTGCCACCAGTGGCTCCGGGAGCCTTTCCCGGGAGCAGTACTTC. This gives the protein CATSGSGSLSREQYF.

The CDR3 DNA is TGCAGCGTTGAACCTAGCGGGAGCAATGAGCAGTTCTTC. This encodes CSVEPSGSNEQFF. The J gene is TRBJ2-1, the V gene TRBV29-1; 10 bases map to TRBD2. CDR1 is SQVTM and CDR2 is ANQGSEA in the germline V gene. The CDR3 spans 13 residues. The V segment lost 2 bases and the J segment 6 bases; nucleotides outside the gene matches: 1.

J is TRBJ2-1 and V is TRBV5-1; 13 nucleotides line up with TRBD2. The CDR3 extends over 17 amino acids. V lost 0 bases and J lost 4; bases outside the gene matches: 4. The germline CDR1 and CDR2 sequences are SGHRS and YFSETQ. The CDR3 bases are TGCGCCAGCAGCTTGGAAGGGGGACTAGCGGGATACAATGAGCAGTTCTTC. This translates into CASSLEGGLAGYNEQFF.

The rearrangement joins TRBV12-3 or TRBV12-4 to TRBJ2-7; possible D gene TRBD2, 7 bases. V was cut by 6 bases and J by 7 bases, with 16 bases left in between. The CDR3 spans 13 residues. CDR3 bases: TGTGCCAGCAGCCGCGGGGGCCTACGAGAGCAGTACTTC. The encoded protein is CASSRGGLREQYF.